These 27 T cell receptor beta chains share one sample of origin, sequenced in a study of cytomegalovirus exposure and HLA in healthy donors. TCRdb's copy holds only in-frame clones and misses some; the assay was immunoSEQ multiplex PCR. Of under 200,000 clones listed, roughly 90% are singletons. The source material was PBMCs. The receptors were sampled from a man aged 18 to 35 in good health and CMV-seropositive.

This clone occurred once. The J gene is TRBJ1-1, the V gene TRBV19; 7 bases agree with TRBD1. The germline V gene has CDR1 LNHDA and CDR2 SQIVND (reference sequence). CDR3 length: 10 amino acids. Trimming removed 9 bases from V and 7 bases from J; junction bases left unmatched: 2. CDR3 in DNA: TGTGCCAGCGGACAGGTTGAAGCTTTCTTT. It yields the protein CASGQVEAFF. The whole variable domain, remainder taken from reference TRBV19 and TRBJ1-1, is DGGITQSPKYLFRKEGQNVTLSCEQNLNHDAMYWYRQDPGQGLRLIYYSQIVNDFQKGDIAEGYSVSREKKESFPLTVTSAQKNPTAFYLCASGQVEAFFGQGTRLTVV.

The chain joins TRBV7-2 to TRBJ2-7; 7 nucleotides match TRBD2. From germline, CDR1 is SGHTA and CDR2 FQGNSA. The CDR3 is made up of 15 amino acids. V lost 2 bases to trimming and J lost 3 bases; unmatched junction nucleotides: 7. This CDR3 is CASSLSGTAGYEQYF. CDR3 bases: TGTGCCAGCAGCTTAAGCGGGACCGCGGGCTACGAGCAGTACTTC.

V is TRBV7-3 and J is TRBJ2-7, with D perhaps matching TRBD1 (6 bases). Between the trimmed V and J ends, which lost 2 bases and 0 bases, there was a span of 11 bases. The CDR3 sequence is 15 residues long. Germline lookup yields CDR1 SGHTA and CDR2 FQGTGA. The CDR3 region is CASSLSGAGSYEQYF. Written as DNA, the CDR3 is TGTGCCAGCAGCTTATCAGGGGCCGGCTCCTACGAGCAGTACTTC. Drawing the rest from reference TRBV7-3 and TRBJ2-7, the complete variable domain is GAGVSQTPSNKVTEKGKYVELRCDPISGHTALYWYRQSLGQGPEFLIYFQGTGAADDSGLPNDRFFAVRPEGSVSTLKIQRTERGDSAVYLCASSLSGAGSYEQYFGPGTRLTVT.

This rearrangement joins TRBV18 to TRBJ1-3; D unresolved. Trimming left V 3 bases short and J 2 bases short, with 5 bases between. The CDR3 runs to 13 residues. The V gene's germline CDR1 is KGHSH and CDR2 LQKENI. The CDR3 protein is CASSPGTGNTIYF. The CDR3 DNA sequence: TGTGCCAGCTCACCCGGGACTGGAAACACCATATATTTT.

CDR3 loop: CASSGPVMVYEQYF. Here the CDR3 DNA reads TGTGCCAGCAGTGGTCCGGTAATGGTCTACGAGCAGTACTTC. The rearrangement joins TRBV2 to TRBJ2-7; no firm D call. Trimming pared 4 bases from V and 3 bases from J, leaving 13 bases between. The CDR3 length is 14 residues. In germline, CDR1 is SNHLY, CDR2 FYNNEI. The variable domain in full, completed from reference TRBV2 and TRBJ2-7, reads EPEVTQTPSHQVTQMGQEVILRCVPISNHLYFYWYRQILGQKVEFLVSFYNNEISEKSEIFDDQFSVERPDGSNFTLKIRSTKLEDSAMYFCASSGPVMVYEQYFGPGTRLTVT.

This clone was observed once. The chain carries TRBV27 and TRBJ1-3; 9 nucleotides match TRBD1. Germline V gene sequence: CDR1 MNHEY, CDR2 SMNVEV (reference sequence). This CDR3 comprises 18 residues. With 5 bases clipped from V and 0 bases from J, the junction kept 11 bases outside the gene matches. The DNA of the CDR3 is TGTGCCAGCAGTCGATCAGGAGACAGGGGGGTCTCTGGAAACACCATATATTTT. Protein product: CASSRSGDRGVSGNTIYF.

The sample holds one count of this clone. This sequence joins TRBV23-1 and TRBJ2-5; 8 bases line up with TRBD2. TRBV23-1 counts as an open reading frame of uncertain function. The CDR3 covers 14 residues. Trimming took 3 bases from V and 5 from J; bases not matched to a gene: 5. The CDR3 coding sequence is TGCGCCAGCAGTCATAGCGGGACCCTGGAGACCCAGTACTTC. Encoded protein: CASSHSGTLETQYF.

Note on this clone: A read error may produce the germline difference seen at one junction end. The chain links TRBV7-7 to TRBJ2-5; D is undetermined. This CDR3 spans 15 amino acids. Germline lookup yields CDR1 SSHAT and CDR2 FNYEAQ (reference sequence). The CDR3 DNA reads TGTGCTAGCAGCTTAGATTTGGGCAGTCAAGAGACCCAGTACTTC. Its protein is CASSLDLGSQETQYF.

The gene calls are TRBV19 and TRBJ2-1, with TRBD2 matching 8 bases. V shed 7 bases, J shed 3 bases, and the junction held 8 bases outside the gene matches. CDR1 and CDR2 from the germline V gene are LNHDA and SQIVND (reference sequence). CDR3 length: 15 residues. The CDR3 region has the DNA TGTGCCAGTACTTTAGCGGGGACGATCTACAATGAGCAGTTCTTC. Translation gives CASTLAGTIYNEQFF.

This clone was picked up one time. V usage is TRBV2 and J usage is TRBJ2-7; TRBD2 agrees at 11 bases. This CDR3 spans 17 amino acids. The V and J ends lost 3 bases and 3 bases, in that order; junction bases with no gene match: 10. Germline CDR1 is SNHLY and CDR2 is FYNNEI. The CDR3, as DNA: TGTGCCAGCAGTGAGGTAGCGGGGGGGACCTTCCTCTACGAGCAGTACTTC. Translation gives CASSEVAGGTFLYEQYF.

The genes are TRBV23-1 and TRBJ2-1; 10 bases agree with TRBD1. TRBV23-1 counts as an open reading frame of uncertain function. The junction had 3 bases not matched to a gene; V was cut back by 2 bases and J by 5 bases. The CDR3 contains 15 residues. The chain's CDR3 is CASSQGQGVDNEQFF. The DNA for the CDR3 is TGCGCCAGCAGTCAAGGACAGGGGGTGGACAATGAGCAGTTCTTC.

V is TRBV5-4 and J is TRBJ2-5; 8 bases are a match to TRBD2. The CDR3 runs 12 residues. CDR1 SGHNT and CDR2 YYREEE come from the germline V gene (reference sequence). After removal of 10 bases from V and 7 bases from J, the junction contained 9 bases not matched to a gene. CDR3 protein: CAFTREGTTQYF. The DNA of the CDR3 is TGTGCCTTCACCCGGGAGGGAACGACCCAGTACTTC.

This chain uses TRBV9 with TRBJ2-2; TRBD2 matches at 10 bases. The CDR3 loop spans 16 amino acids. V lost 3 bases to trimming and J lost 5 bases; unmatched junction nucleotides: 7. CDR1 is SGDLS, CDR2 YYNGEE, per germline. CDR3 amino acids: CASSASSGSGTGELFF. CDR3 in DNA: TGTGCCAGCAGCGCCTCTAGCGGGAGCGGAACCGGGGAGCTGTTTTTT.

The J gene is TRBJ2-1, the V gene TRBV11-3, with D perhaps matching TRBD2 (6 bases). Trimming stripped 4 bases from V and 0 bases from J, with 13 bases between. In germline, CDR1 is SGHNT, CDR2 YENEEA. The CDR3 is 16 amino acids. CDR3 sequence reads: CASSSHSGNSYNEQFF. The CDR3 nucleotides read TGTGCCAGCAGCTCTCATAGCGGAAACTCCTACAATGAGCAGTTCTTC. The entire variable domain, with the rest obtained from reference TRBV11-3 and TRBJ2-1, is as follows: EAGVVQSPRYKIIEKKQPVAFWCNPISGHNTLYWYLQNLGQGPELLIRYENEEAVDDSQLPKDRFSAERLKGVDSTLKIQPAELGDSAVYLCASSSHSGNSYNEQFFGPGTRLTVL.

This clone appeared a single time. CDR3 coding DNA: TGTGCCAGCAGCCGCGGGGGACCCTACGAGCAGTACTTC. The encoded protein is CASSRGGPYEQYF. The chain employs TRBV6-6 and TRBJ2-7; 7 bases align to TRBD2. This CDR3 comprises 13 residues. CDR1 MNHNY and CDR2 SVGAGI come from the germline V gene (reference sequence). The J segment lost 2 bases and the V segment lost 6 bases, leaving 4 bases of the junction unmatched.

The chain links TRBV5-1 to TRBJ1-4, with D hard to call. The V gene's germline CDR1 is SGHRS and CDR2 YFSETQ. This CDR3 has 13 amino acids. V lost 0 bases and J lost 5, with 5 bases in between. CDR3 in DNA: TGCGCCAGCAGCTTGGACAGCAATGAAAAACTGTTTTTT. Translation gives CASSLDSNEKLFF.

The rearrangement uses TRBV7-8 and TRBJ2-7; TRBD2 matches 10 bases. The CDR3 covers 17 residues. The V gene's germline CDR1 is SGHVS and CDR2 FQNEAQ. Trimming cost V 1 base and J 0 bases; bases outside gene matches: 6. CDR3 in DNA: TGTGCCAGCAGCTTAGTCGCACTAGCGGGAAGCTCCTACGAGCAGTACTTC. As protein: CASSLVALAGSSYEQYF. The full variable domain, rest sourced from reference TRBV7-8 and TRBJ2-7, is GAGVSQSPRYKVAKRGQDVALRCDPISGHVSLFWYQQALGQGPEFLTYFQNEAQLDKSGLPSDRFFAERPEGSVSTLKIQRTQQEDSAVYLCASSLVALAGSSYEQYFGPGTRLTVT.

The chain uses TRBV6-1 and TRBJ2-7; 9 bases fit TRBD1. The CDR3 sequence is 14 residues long. V lost 3 bases and J lost 2; bases outside the gene matches: 2. Germline CDR1 MNHNS, CDR2 SASEGT. The CDR3 loop is CASSEGDRAYEQYF. The CDR3 nucleotides are TGTGCCAGCAGTGAGGGGGACAGGGCCTACGAGCAGTACTTC.

This clone was seen just once. The CDR3 protein is CASSPGDYGGAYF. The CDR3 DNA follows: TGTGCCAGCAGTCCGGGGGACTACGGTGGGGCTTACTTC. The V gene is TRBV28, the J gene TRBJ2-7; 7 bases agree with TRBD2. The CDR3 consists of 13 residues. The ends lost 5 bases at V and 13 bases at J; junction bases unmatched: 14. Germline CDR1 reads MDHEN; CDR2 reads SYDVKM.

V and J are TRBV19 and TRBJ2-7; 7 bases map to TRBD1. Germline CDR1 LNHDA, CDR2 SQIVND (reference sequence). This CDR3 contains 15 residues. V gave up 5 bases and J gave up 0 bases; unmatched junction bases: 7. The chain's CDR3 is CASSAGQDHSYEQYF. CDR3 DNA sequence: TGTGCCAGTAGTGCAGGACAGGACCACTCCTACGAGCAGTACTTC.

The chain links TRBV5-1 to TRBJ1-2; weak D call: TRBD1 (6 bases). Per the germline V gene, CDR1 is SGHRS and CDR2 is YFSETQ. CDR3 length equals 13 residues. V was shortened by 5 bases and J by 0 bases, with 8 bases between the two germline ends. CDR3 sequence (DNA): TGCGCCAGCAGTACAGGGTCTAACTATGGCTACACCTTC. It specifies CASSTGSNYGYTF.

This clone was found a few times. The chain combines TRBV7-9 with TRBJ2-6, with D unclear. The ends were cut back, 5 bases at V and 0 bases at J, with 8 bases in the middle. The germline V gene has CDR1 SEHNR and CDR2 FQNEAQ (reference sequence). This CDR3 region has 15 residues. The CDR3 DNA reads TGTGCCAGCAGCCATCGGAGCTCTGGGGCCAACGTCCTGACTTTC. Translated, it gives CASSHRSSGANVLTF.

This chain connects TRBV6-6 to TRBJ2-5; 9 nucleotides match TRBD2. Germline V CDR1 and CDR2: MNHNY, SVGAGI (reference sequence). V lost 7 bases to trimming and J lost 4 bases; unmatched junction nucleotides: 13. This CDR3 is built from 16 residues. Here the CDR3 reads CASTLELGGRGETQYF. The CDR3 region has the DNA TGTGCCAGCACCTTAGAACTAGGCGGGAGGGGAGAGACCCAGTACTTC.

This chain uses TRBV6-5 with TRBJ2-7; D possibly corresponds to TRBD1 (5 bases). From germline, CDR1 is MNHEY and CDR2 SVGAGI. The CDR3 has 14 amino acids. V lost 2 bases to trimming and J lost 0 bases, with 8 bases between them. The CDR3 DNA is TGTGCCAGCAGTTACGCTAGGGGCTCCTACGAGCAGTACTTC. Protein: CASSYARGSYEQYF.

The CDR3 coding sequence is TGTGCCACCAGGGACATAGGTTACAATGAGCAGTTCTTC. It yields the protein CATRDIGYNEQFF. The chain employs TRBV15 and TRBJ2-1, with a weak D call TRBD1 (5 bases). The CDR3 consists of 13 residues. Germline V gives CDR1 LNHNV, CDR2 YYDKDF (reference sequence). V lost 6 bases and J lost 4, with 10 bases in between. Using reference TRBV15 and TRBJ2-1 for the parts outside the CDR3, the full variable domain is DAMVIQNPRYQVTQFGKPVTLSCSQTLNHNVMYWYQQKSSQAPKLLFHYYDKDFNNEADTPDNFQSRRPNTSFCFLDIRSPGLGDTAMYLCATRDIGYNEQFFGPGTRLTVL.

This clone was counted a few times. This chain links TRBV19 with TRBJ2-7; TRBD1 might be the D (6 bases). The length of the CDR3 is 13 residues. The germline CDR1 and CDR2 sequences are LNHDA and SQIVND (reference sequence). V was cut by 5 bases and J by 3 bases, with 11 bases left in between. The CDR3 reads CASSPGTLYEQYF. CDR3 in DNA: TGTGCCAGTAGTCCCGGGACACTCTACGAGCAGTACTTC.

This clone was observed a handful of times. V usage is TRBV11-3 and J usage is TRBJ2-2; 8 bases map to TRBD2. The CDR3 loop spans 16 amino acids. V trimming: 2 bases; J trimming: 4 bases; junction bases outside the gene matches: 6. The germline V gene encodes CDR1 SGHNT and CDR2 YENEEA. The CDR3 loop reads CASSLNQAGVTGELFF. The CDR3 bases are TGTGCCAGCAGCTTAAATCAAGCGGGAGTCACCGGGGAGCTGTTTTTT.